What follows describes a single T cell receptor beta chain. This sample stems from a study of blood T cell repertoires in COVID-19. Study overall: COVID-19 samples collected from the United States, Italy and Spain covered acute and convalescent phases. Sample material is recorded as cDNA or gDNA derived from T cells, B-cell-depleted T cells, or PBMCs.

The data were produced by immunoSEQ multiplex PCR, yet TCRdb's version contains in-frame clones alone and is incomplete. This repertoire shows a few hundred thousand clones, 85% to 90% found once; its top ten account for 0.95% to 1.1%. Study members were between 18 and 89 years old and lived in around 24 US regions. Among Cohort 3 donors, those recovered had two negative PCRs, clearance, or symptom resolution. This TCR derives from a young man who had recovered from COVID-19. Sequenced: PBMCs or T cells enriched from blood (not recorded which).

The CDR3 DNA follows: TGTGCCAGCAGTCTGGACGGAGCGGGGGGCTACACCTTC. Translated, it gives CASSLDGAGGYTF. The chain employs TRBV2 and TRBJ1-2; D ambiguous. Germline V lookup: CDR1 SNHLY, CDR2 FYNNEI. The CDR3 runs to 13 residues. Between the trimmed V and J ends, which lost 5 bases and 8 bases, there was a span of 15 bases.